These 32 T cell receptor beta chains were all obtained from the same sample, sequenced in a study of blood T cell repertoires in COVID-19. Sequenced by immunoSEQ multiplex PCR; TCRdb stores in-frame clones only, minus some. The sample lists about 140,000 clones, roughly 84% occurring once. The sequenced sample was peripheral blood. The receptors here all came from a man aged 25-45 years with COVID-19, enrolled during active disease.

This rearrangement joins TRBV28 to TRBJ1-2, with TRBD1 as a possible D gene (6 bases). Germline V CDR1 and CDR2: MDHEN, SYDVKM. The CDR3 is 13 residues long. V gave up 8 bases and J gave up 4 bases, with 14 bases separating them. The CDR3 reads CASGRGGAYGYTF. The CDR3 nucleotides are TGTGCCAGCGGCCGAGGGGGTGCCTATGGCTACACCTTC.

The chain uses TRBV18 and TRBJ1-1, with 7 bases identical to TRBD1. The CDR3 runs to 15 residues. With 5 bases clipped from V and 0 bases from J, the junction kept 6 bases outside the gene matches. Germline V CDR1 and CDR2: KGHSH, LQKENI. The CDR3 loop is CASSAARGMNTEAFF. Here the CDR3 DNA reads TGTGCCAGCTCAGCCGCCAGGGGGATGAACACTGAAGCTTTCTTT.

This sequence joins TRBV7-9 and TRBJ1-2; D not resolved. Germline V gene data show CDR1 as SEHNR and CDR2 as FQNEAQ (reference sequence). There are 12 residues in the CDR3. The V gene lost 6 bases and the J gene lost 8 bases, with 13 bases spanning the gap. Here the CDR3 reads CASSSTSWGYTF. CDR3 DNA sequence: TGTGCCAGCAGTTCTACCTCATGGGGCTACACCTTC.

This chain joins TRBV28 and TRBJ1-5, with TRBD1 as a possible D gene (6 bases). The germline V and J ends were trimmed by 7 bases and 0 bases, with 13 bases remaining between them. This CDR3 region has 15 residues. The germline CDR1 and CDR2 sequences are MDHEN and SYDVKM. The CDR3 protein is CASTTGQYSNQPQHF. The CDR3 coding sequence is TGTGCCAGCACTACCGGACAGTATAGCAATCAGCCCCAGCATTTT.

This clone was counted only a few times. Here the CDR3 reads CASSSDPGGGELFF. CDR3 nucleotide sequence: TGTGCCAGCAGCTCCGACCCTGGCGGCGGGGAGCTGTTTTTT. V gene TRBV9 combines with J gene TRBJ2-2; no firm D call. This CDR3 region has 14 residues. Trimming left V 4 bases short and J 7 bases short, with 14 bases between. CDR1 and CDR2 from the germline V gene are SGDLS and YYNGEE.

This rearrangement joins TRBV30 to TRBJ2-7; TRBD1 matches 7 bases. The CDR3 has 13 amino acids. Germline V gives CDR1 GTSNPN, CDR2 SVGIG (reference sequence). V lost 5 bases and J lost 0; bases outside the gene matches: 4. In nucleotides, the CDR3 is TGTGCCTGGGCTAGGGACAGCTCCTACGAGCAGTACTTC. Translation gives CAWARDSSYEQYF.

In its sample, this clone was seen once. CDR3 coding DNA: TGTGCCTGGAGTCCGGACAGGGGGGAGACCCAGTACTTC. It encodes CAWSPDRGETQYF. The chain is built from TRBV30 and TRBJ2-5, with 10 bases fitting TRBD1. The germline CDR1 and CDR2 sequences are GTSNPN and SVGIG (reference sequence). Losses at the gene ends were 2 bases for V and 5 bases for J; bases not matched to a gene: 2. The length of the CDR3 is 13 residues.

The genes are TRBV19 and TRBJ1-1; 8 bases fit TRBD1. This CDR3 comprises 13 residues. Per the germline V gene, CDR1 is LNHDA and CDR2 is SQIVND (reference sequence). Losses at the gene ends were 3 bases for V and 5 bases for J; bases not matched to a gene: 2. In DNA form, the CDR3 reads TGTGCCAGTAGTATCTACAGGGGGACTGAAGCTTTCTTT. It encodes CASSIYRGTEAFF. Complete variable domain (other parts from reference TRBV19 and TRBJ1-1): DGGITQSPKYLFRKEGQNVTLSCEQNLNHDAMYWYRQDPGQGLRLIYYSQIVNDFQKGDIAEGYSVSREKKESFPLTVTSAQKNPTAFYLCASSIYRGTEAFFGQGTRLTVV.

J is TRBJ1-2 and V is TRBV6-5; tentative D call: TRBD1 (5 bases). Between the trimmed V and J ends, which lost 2 bases and 7 bases, there was a span of 20 bases. Per germline, CDR1 MNHEY and CDR2 SVGAGI. The CDR3 contains 16 residues. CDR3 residues: CASSYIGDLLVGGYTF. The CDR3 nucleotides read TGTGCCAGCAGTTACATTGGGGACTTACTTGTGGGTGGCTACACCTTC.

The chain employs TRBV5-1 and TRBJ2-5, with 8 nucleotides matching TRBD2. The germline CDR1 and CDR2 sequences are SGHRS and YFSETQ. The CDR3 contains 15 residues. V lost 4 bases, J lost 4 bases, and 9 bases stayed unmatched. CDR3 DNA sequence: TGCGCCAGCAGCCCTGGGCAGCGGGAGCCAGAGACCCAGTACTTC. This encodes CASSPGQREPETQYF.

This rearrangement joins TRBV6-5 to TRBJ2-7, with no clear D. V lost 2 bases and J 0 bases, leaving 11 bases between the germline ends. CDR1 is MNHEY, CDR2 SVGAGI, per germline. This CDR3 is built from 15 residues. For the CDR3, the DNA is TGTGCCAGCAGTTACGTGGGCGAGAGCTCCTACGAGCAGTACTTC. This sequence encodes CASSYVGESSYEQYF.

J is TRBJ2-3 and V is TRBV29-1, with 10 bases fitting TRBD2. J was trimmed by 3 bases and V by 7 bases; bases with no gene match: 10. The CDR3 has 15 amino acids. Germline V CDR1 and CDR2: SQVTM, ANQGSEA. CDR3 sequence: CSASSSGGRTDTQYF. The CDR3 coding sequence is TGCAGCGCTAGCTCTAGCGGGGGAAGGACAGATACGCAGTATTTT.

This chain joins TRBV18 and TRBJ2-5, with 10 bases that match TRBD2. The CDR3 is 16 residues long. The germline V gene has CDR1 KGHSH and CDR2 LQKENI. V shed 3 bases, J shed 4 bases, and the junction held 8 bases outside the gene matches. The CDR3: CASSPMASGRGETQYF. In nucleotides, the CDR3 is TGTGCCAGCTCACCGATGGCTAGCGGGAGAGGAGAGACCCAGTACTTC.

The V gene is TRBV18, the J gene TRBJ1-1; a weak D match, TRBD1 (5 bases). The CDR3 contains 12 residues. CDR1 and CDR2 from the germline V gene are KGHSH and LQKENI. The V and J ends lost 5 bases and 5 bases respectively, with 9 bases between them. Written as DNA, the CDR3 is TGTGCCAGCTCAGATCAGGGTACTGAAGCTTTCTTT. This gives the protein CASSDQGTEAFF. The whole variable domain, remainder taken from reference TRBV18 and TRBJ1-1, is NAGVMQNPRHLVRRRGQEARLRCSPMKGHSHVYWYRQLPEEGLKFMVYLQKENIIDESGMPKERFSAEFPKEGPSILRIQQVVRGDSAAYFCASSDQGTEAFFGQGTRLTVV.

This rearrangement joins TRBV10-1 to TRBJ2-2; 9 bases are shared with TRBD1. CDR3 length: 16 residues. With 0 bases clipped from V and 7 bases from J, the junction kept 6 bases outside the gene matches. The V gene's germline CDR1 is WNHNN and CDR2 SYGVQD (reference sequence). CDR3 sequence reads: CASSESWTGDNGELFF. The CDR3 nucleotides read TGCGCCAGCAGTGAGTCATGGACAGGGGATAACGGGGAGCTGTTTTTT.

The genes are TRBV9 and TRBJ2-3, with a possible D match to TRBD2 (5 bases). The ends were cut back, 1 base at V and 1 base at J, with 16 bases in the middle. Germline CDR1 reads SGDLS; CDR2 reads YYNGEE. The CDR3 consists of 17 residues. The CDR3 DNA reads TGTGCCAGCAGCGTATTGTCCTCTAGCCCTGGCACAGATACGCAGTATTTT. As protein: CASSVLSSSPGTDTQYF.

The chain couples TRBV10-3 to TRBJ1-6, with D tentatively TRBD1 (6 bases). V gave up 6 bases and J gave up 5 bases, with 14 bases separating them. This CDR3 spans 15 amino acids. The germline V gene has CDR1 ENHRY and CDR2 SYGVKD. CDR3 nucleotides: TGTGCCATCAGCCGGGGGGAGGGGGATAATTCACCCCTCCACTTT. Its protein product is CAISRGEGDNSPLHF.

The genes are TRBV19 and TRBJ2-5, with 7 bases matching TRBD2. Per germline, CDR1 LNHDA and CDR2 SQIVND (reference sequence). This CDR3 contains 13 residues. With V trimmed by 9 bases and J by 4 bases, 8 bases remained unmatched. The CDR3 DNA sequence: TGTGCCAGCGCAGTCGGACTAGTAGAGACCCAGTACTTC. Amino acids: CASAVGLVETQYF.

V and J are TRBV3-1 (or the pseudogene TRBV3-2) and TRBJ2-3; 9 bases map to TRBD1. Trimming took 5 bases from V and 4 from J; bases not matched to a gene: 7. This CDR3 has 15 residues. In germline, CDR1 is LGHDT, CDR2 YNNKEL (reference sequence). The CDR3: CASSSGTGQSDTQYF. CDR3 DNA: TGTGCCAGCAGCTCCGGGACAGGGCAGTCAGATACGCAGTATTTT.

This sequence joins TRBV28 and TRBJ2-4; unclear D gene. Trimming stripped 1 base from V and 5 bases from J, with 12 bases between. Germline-derived CDR1 and CDR2 are MDHEN and SYDVKM. The CDR3 totals 15 residues. CDR3 amino acids: CASSLSQVWQNIQYF. CDR3 coding DNA: TGTGCCAGCAGTTTATCCCAGGTTTGGCAAAACATTCAGTACTTC.

This rearrangement joins TRBV7-2 to TRBJ2-7, with D maybe TRBD2 (5 bases). The CDR3 runs to 15 residues. Trimming cost V 5 bases and J 2 bases, with 16 bases left between them. From germline, CDR1 is SGHTA and CDR2 FQGNSA. CDR3 amino acids: CASSGGVSRAYEQYF. DNA of the CDR3: TGTGCCAGCAGCGGAGGAGTGTCGCGGGCCTACGAGCAGTACTTC.

This chain links TRBV7-8 with TRBJ1-1; 8 positions agree with TRBD1. Looked up from germline, CDR1 is SGHVS and CDR2 is FQNEAQ. The CDR3 extends over 13 amino acids. The J segment lost 10 bases and the V segment lost 1 base, leaving 5 bases of the junction unmatched. The CDR3, as DNA: TGTGCCAGCAGCTTAGAGGCCACAGGGGGAGCTTTCTTT. It codes for CASSLEATGGAFF.

This clone was detected a few times. This sequence joins TRBV2 and TRBJ2-5; 8 nucleotides agree with TRBD1. V gave up 4 bases and J gave up 2 bases; unmatched junction bases: 6. The CDR3 runs 15 residues. Germline V gene data show CDR1 as SNHLY and CDR2 as FYNNEI. The CDR3 sequence: CASSASRGRQETQYF. In nucleotides, the CDR3 is TGTGCCAGCAGTGCTTCCAGGGGGCGGCAAGAGACCCAGTACTTC.

This rearrangement joins TRBV27 to TRBJ1-1; 8 nucleotides match TRBD1. Germline V gives CDR1 MNHEY, CDR2 SMNVEV (reference sequence). J gave up 6 bases and V 3 bases, and 9 bases lay outside the gene matches. The CDR3 runs 15 residues. DNA of the CDR3: TGTGCCAGCAGTTTCACCCCGGGCAGGGGGCCTGAAGCTTTCTTT. Translation: CASSFTPGRGPEAFF.

The chain joins TRBV10-3 to TRBJ1-3; D remains unclear. Trimming removed 10 bases from V and 0 bases from J, with 13 bases in between. Per germline, CDR1 ENHRY and CDR2 SYGVKD. The CDR3 spans 14 residues. DNA for the CDR3: TGTGCCACGGAAGACACTTCCTCTGGAAACACCATATATTTT. Translation gives CATEDTSSGNTIYF.

A single count supports this clone. The chain is built from TRBV19 and TRBJ1-2; weak D call: TRBD1 (6 bases). The CDR3 spans 13 residues. Germline CDR1 LNHDA, CDR2 SQIVND (reference sequence). V was cut by 3 bases and J by 4 bases, with 9 bases left in between. Here the CDR3 DNA reads TGTGCCAGTAGTATCCTACAGGGCTATGGCTACACCTTC. Its translation is CASSILQGYGYTF.

This chain links TRBV29-1 with TRBJ2-7, with a tentative D call TRBD2 (6 bases). V was shortened by 4 bases and J by 1 base, with 17 bases between the two germline ends. The CDR3 is made up of 15 amino acids. The germline V gene has CDR1 SQVTM and CDR2 ANQGSEA. DNA of the CDR3: TGCAGCGTTGTGGGAACGGGAGAATTATCCTACGAGCAGTACTTC. Its protein product is CSVVGTGELSYEQYF.

V and J are TRBV10-3 and TRBJ1-2, with a possible D match to TRBD1 (5 bases). Germline V gives CDR1 ENHRY, CDR2 SYGVKD. The CDR3 loop spans 13 amino acids. The V end lost 4 bases, the J end lost 7 bases, and 13 bases lay between the germline ends. CDR3 DNA: TGTGCCATCAGTGTTACGACAGAGTCTGGCTACACCTTC. It translates to CAISVTTESGYTF.

The chain uses TRBV27 and TRBJ1-6, with D tentatively TRBD1 (5 bases). CDR1 and CDR2 (germline): MNHEY, SMNVEV (reference sequence). CDR3 length: 16 amino acids. V lost 3 bases, J lost 10 bases, and 19 bases lay in between. The CDR3 DNA follows: TGTGCCAGCAGTTTTCGATCAGGGTTTAGAGCCTCACCCCTCCACTTT. It is translated as CASSFRSGFRASPLHF.

The chain joins TRBV7-8 to TRBJ1-2, with D possibly matching TRBD1 (6 bases). The CDR3 totals 14 residues. Germline V gives CDR1 SGHVS, CDR2 FQNEAQ. Trimming removed 1 base at V and 3 bases at J, with 9 bases between. The CDR3 nucleotides read TGTGCCAGCAGCTTAGTAAGGACAGACTATGGCTACACCTTC. Its protein is CASSLVRTDYGYTF. The whole variable domain, remainder taken from reference TRBV7-8 and TRBJ1-2, is GAGVSQSPRYKVAKRGQDVALRCDPISGHVSLFWYQQALGQGPEFLTYFQNEAQLDKSGLPSDRFFAERPEGSVSTLKIQRTQQEDSAVYLCASSLVRTDYGYTFGSGTRLTVV.

This sequence joins TRBV19 and TRBJ1-4; D is unresolved. The CDR3 extends over 15 amino acids. The germline V gene has CDR1 LNHDA and CDR2 SQIVND (reference sequence). Trimming removed 3 bases at V and 7 bases at J, with 15 bases between. DNA of the CDR3: TGTGCCAGTAGTATCCGGGTGCCGGCCGGTGAAAAACTGTTTTTT. It is translated as CASSIRVPAGEKLFF.

The chain carries TRBV2 and TRBJ2-2; no clear D gene. The V end lost 3 bases, the J end lost 6 bases, and 5 bases lay between the germline ends. The CDR3 has 12 residues. In germline, CDR1 is SNHLY, CDR2 FYNNEI. This chain's CDR3 is CASSDTAGELFF. The CDR3 nucleotides read TGTGCCAGCAGTGATACGGCCGGGGAGCTGTTTTTT. The variable domain in full, with the rest retrieved from reference TRBV2 and TRBJ2-2, is EPEVTQTPSHQVTQMGQEVILRCVPISNHLYFYWYRQILGQKVEFLVSFYNNEISEKSEIFDDQFSVERPDGSNFTLKIRSTKLEDSAMYFCASSDTAGELFFGEGSRLTVL.